This TCR beta chain emerged from a study of metastatic and nonmetastatic thyroid tumors. Only a few counts were recorded for this clone. Every patient underwent thyroid surgery untreated. Under the authors' procedure: Built for papillary thyroid cancer, a distant-metastasis classifier drew on CDR3 differences across clinicopathological groups. Using MiXCR, TCRdb reanalyzed the PCR reads. It is TCRdb's table, rather than the study itself, that gives the V and J calls and clone size. The sample has 10,000 to 13,000 clones; roughly two fifths are singletons. The CDR3 is made up of 14 amino acids. Trimming took off 1 base at V and 4 bases at J, with 8 bases between the two ends. Germline V gives CDR1 SGHRS, CDR2 YFSETQ.

V gene TRBV5-1 combines with J gene TRBJ2-2; TRBD2 might be the D (6 bases). The sequencing sample was made of tumor tissue. This sequence was found in a female donor with papillary thyroid cancer or a benign thyroid nodule (not recorded which). Some clones in this sample may be carry-over from other donors' samples. The CDR3 loop reads CASSLTGATGELFF. The CDR3 coding sequence is TGCGCCAGCAGCTTGACGGGAGCCACCGGGGAGCTGTTTTTT.